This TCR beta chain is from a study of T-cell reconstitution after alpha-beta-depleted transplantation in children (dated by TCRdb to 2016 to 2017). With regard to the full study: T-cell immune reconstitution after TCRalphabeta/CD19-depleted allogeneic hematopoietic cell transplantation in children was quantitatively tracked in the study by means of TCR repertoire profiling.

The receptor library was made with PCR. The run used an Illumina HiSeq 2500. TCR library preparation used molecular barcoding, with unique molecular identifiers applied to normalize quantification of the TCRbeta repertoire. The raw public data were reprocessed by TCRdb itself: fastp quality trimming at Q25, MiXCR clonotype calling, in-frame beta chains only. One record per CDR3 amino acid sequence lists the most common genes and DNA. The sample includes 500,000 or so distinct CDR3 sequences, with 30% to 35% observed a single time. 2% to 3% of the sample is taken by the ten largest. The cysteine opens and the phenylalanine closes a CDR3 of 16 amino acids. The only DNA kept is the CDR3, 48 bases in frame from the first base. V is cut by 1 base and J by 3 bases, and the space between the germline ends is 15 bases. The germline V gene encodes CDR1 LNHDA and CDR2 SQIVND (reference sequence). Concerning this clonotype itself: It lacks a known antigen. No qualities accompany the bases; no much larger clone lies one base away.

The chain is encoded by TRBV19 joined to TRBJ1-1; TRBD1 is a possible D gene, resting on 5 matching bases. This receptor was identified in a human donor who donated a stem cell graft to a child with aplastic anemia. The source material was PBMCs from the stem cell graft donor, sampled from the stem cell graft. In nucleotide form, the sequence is TGTGCCAGTAGTATAGGGGGCGCAGGTCTCGACACTGAAGCTTTCTTT. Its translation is CASSIGGAGLDTEAFF.